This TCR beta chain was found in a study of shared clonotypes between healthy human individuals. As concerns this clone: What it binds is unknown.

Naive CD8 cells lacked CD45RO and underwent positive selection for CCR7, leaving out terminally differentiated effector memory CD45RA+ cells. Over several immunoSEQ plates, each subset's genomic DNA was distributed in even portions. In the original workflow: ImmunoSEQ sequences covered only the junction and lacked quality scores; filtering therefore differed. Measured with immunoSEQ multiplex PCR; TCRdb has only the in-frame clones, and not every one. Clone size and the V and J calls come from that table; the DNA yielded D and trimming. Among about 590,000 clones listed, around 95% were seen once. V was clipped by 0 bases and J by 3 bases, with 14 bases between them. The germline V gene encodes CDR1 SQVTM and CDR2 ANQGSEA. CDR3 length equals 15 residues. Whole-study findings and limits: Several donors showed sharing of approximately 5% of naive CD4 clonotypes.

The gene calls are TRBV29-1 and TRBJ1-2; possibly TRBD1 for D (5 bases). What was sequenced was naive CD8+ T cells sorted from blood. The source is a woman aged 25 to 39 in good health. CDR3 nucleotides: TGCAGCGTTGAAGATTGGGCAGGGACGGACTATGGCTACACCTTC. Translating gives CSVEDWAGTDYGYTF.